This T cell receptor beta chain was identified in a study of quantifying T cell responses using KT2 cells. About the research overall: Reverse transcription used primers in the TCR alpha and beta constant regions. Under optimum conditions, T4 ligation efficiency was estimated at more than 8.5%.

KT2, a clone with a known TCR, was spiked into unfractionated PBMC. The cDNA 3' end received a ligated oligonucleotide with a UMI. First-round PCR used about 4 cycles and beta primers RC1.1 and RC1.2 covering TRBC1 and TRBC2. Starting with the second PCR, alpha and beta TCR chains went through separate processing. TCRdb re-analysed the UMI-ligation and nested PCR reads in MiXCR, keeping a single row per CDR3 protein. The sample records fewer than 50,000 distinct CDR3 sequences, approximately 10% being singletons. Deletions cut 6 bases from V and 0 bases from J, with 5 bases between. CDR1 SNHLY and CDR2 FYNNEI come from the germline V gene. CDR3 length: 12 residues. This clonotype was seen a handful of times. Its antigen is still unknown. General study findings and limits: The number of KT2 alpha and beta sequences was a linear function of input KT2 cells.

The sequence derives from a human donor. The chain has TRBV2 and TRBJ1-1, with D unclear. Sequenced material: PBMCs spiked with cells of the T cell clone KT2. The CDR3 loop is CASRLLNTEAFF. The CDR3 bases are TGTGCCAGCAGGCTGTTGAACACTGAAGCTTTCTTT.